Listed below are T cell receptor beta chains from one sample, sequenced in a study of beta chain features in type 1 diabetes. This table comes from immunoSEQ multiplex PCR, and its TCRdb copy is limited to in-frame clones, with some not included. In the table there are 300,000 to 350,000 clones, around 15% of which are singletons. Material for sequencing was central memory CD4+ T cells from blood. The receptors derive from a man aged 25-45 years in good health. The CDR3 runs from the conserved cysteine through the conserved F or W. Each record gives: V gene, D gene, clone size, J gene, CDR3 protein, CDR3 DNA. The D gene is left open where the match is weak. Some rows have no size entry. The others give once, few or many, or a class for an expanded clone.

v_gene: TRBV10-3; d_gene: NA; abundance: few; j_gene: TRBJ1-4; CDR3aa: CAIREGANEKLFF; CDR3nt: TGTGCCATCAGGGAGGGGGCTAATGAAAAACTGTTTTTT
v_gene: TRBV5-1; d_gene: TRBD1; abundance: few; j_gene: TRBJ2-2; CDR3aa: CASSSGTGATGELFF; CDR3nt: TGCGCCAGCAGCTCCGGGACAGGGGCCACCGGGGAGCTGTTTTTT
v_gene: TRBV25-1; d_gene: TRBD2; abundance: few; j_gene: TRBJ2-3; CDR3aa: CASSESGGGVDTQYF; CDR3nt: TGTGCCAGCAGTGAATCTGGCGGGGGGGTAGATACGCAGTATTTT
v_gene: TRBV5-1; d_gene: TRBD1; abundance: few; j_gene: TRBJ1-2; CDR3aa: CASSLEWQGDYGYTF; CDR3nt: TGCGCCAGCAGCTTGGAGTGGCAGGGGGACTATGGCTACACCTTC
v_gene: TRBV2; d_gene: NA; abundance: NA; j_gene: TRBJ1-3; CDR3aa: CASSVKSSGNTIYF; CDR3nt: TGTGCCAGCAGTGTTAAGAGCTCTGGAAACACCATATATTTT
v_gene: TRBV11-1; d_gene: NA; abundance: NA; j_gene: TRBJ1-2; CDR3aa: CASSSTMDTYGYTF; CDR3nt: TGTGCCAGCAGCTCTACCATGGACACCTATGGCTACACCTTC
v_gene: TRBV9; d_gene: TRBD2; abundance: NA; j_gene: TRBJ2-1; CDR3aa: CASSVVAGRVNEQFF; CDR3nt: TGTGCCAGCAGCGTAGTAGCGGGGAGGGTCAATGAGCAGTTCTTC
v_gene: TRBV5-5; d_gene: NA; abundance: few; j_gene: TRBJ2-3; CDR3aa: CASSQRVGTDTQYF; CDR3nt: TGTGCCAGCAGCCAAAGGGTCGGCACAGATACGCAGTATTTT
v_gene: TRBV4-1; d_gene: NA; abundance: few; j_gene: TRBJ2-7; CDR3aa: CASSGTPGYSYEQYF; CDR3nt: TGCGCCAGCAGCGGCACTCCGGGATATTCCTACGAGCAGTACTTC
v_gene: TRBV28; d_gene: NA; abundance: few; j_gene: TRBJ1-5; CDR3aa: CASSLIGRGNPQPQHF; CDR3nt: TGTGCCAGCAGTTTGATTGGCAGGGGAAATCCTCAGCCCCAGCATTTT
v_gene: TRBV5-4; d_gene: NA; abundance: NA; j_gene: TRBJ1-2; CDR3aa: CASSLDRTYGYTF; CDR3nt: TGTGCCAGCAGCTTGGACCGGACCTATGGCTACACCTTC
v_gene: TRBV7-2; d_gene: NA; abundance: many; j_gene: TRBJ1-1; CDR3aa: CASSLDLRVEAFF; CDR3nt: TGTGCCAGCAGCTTAGACTTACGGGTCGAAGCTTTCTTT
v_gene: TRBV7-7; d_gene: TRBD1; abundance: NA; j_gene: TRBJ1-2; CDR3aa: CASSFMTHPGQENDGYTF; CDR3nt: TGTGCCAGCAGCTTTATGACCCACCCCGGACAGGAGAACGATGGCTACACCTTC
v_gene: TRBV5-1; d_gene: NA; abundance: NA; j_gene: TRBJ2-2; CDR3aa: CASSRDSTGELFF; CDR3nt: TGCGCCAGCAGCCGGGACTCCACCGGGGAGCTGTTTTTT
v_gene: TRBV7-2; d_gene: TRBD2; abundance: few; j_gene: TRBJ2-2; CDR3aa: CASSRLAGLNTGELFF; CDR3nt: TGTGCCAGCAGCCGACTAGCGGGTCTAAACACCGGGGAGCTGTTTTTT
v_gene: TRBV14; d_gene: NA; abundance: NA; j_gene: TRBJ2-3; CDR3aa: CANSQDSPSLTQYF; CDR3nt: TGTGCCAACAGCCAAGATTCCCCCTCGTTGACGCAGTATTTT
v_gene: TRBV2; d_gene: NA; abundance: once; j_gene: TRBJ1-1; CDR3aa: CASILNTEAFF; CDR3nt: TGTGCCAGCATCCTGAACACTGAAGCTTTCTTC
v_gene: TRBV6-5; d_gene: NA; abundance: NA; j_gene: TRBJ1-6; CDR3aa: CASRDRGNSPLHF; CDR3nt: TGTGCCAGCCGGGACCGGGGGAATTCACCCCTCCACTTT
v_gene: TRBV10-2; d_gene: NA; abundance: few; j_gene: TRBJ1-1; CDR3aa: CASSGEIRQRAFF; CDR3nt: TGCGCCAGCAGTGGGGAGATAAGACAGAGGGCTTTCTTT